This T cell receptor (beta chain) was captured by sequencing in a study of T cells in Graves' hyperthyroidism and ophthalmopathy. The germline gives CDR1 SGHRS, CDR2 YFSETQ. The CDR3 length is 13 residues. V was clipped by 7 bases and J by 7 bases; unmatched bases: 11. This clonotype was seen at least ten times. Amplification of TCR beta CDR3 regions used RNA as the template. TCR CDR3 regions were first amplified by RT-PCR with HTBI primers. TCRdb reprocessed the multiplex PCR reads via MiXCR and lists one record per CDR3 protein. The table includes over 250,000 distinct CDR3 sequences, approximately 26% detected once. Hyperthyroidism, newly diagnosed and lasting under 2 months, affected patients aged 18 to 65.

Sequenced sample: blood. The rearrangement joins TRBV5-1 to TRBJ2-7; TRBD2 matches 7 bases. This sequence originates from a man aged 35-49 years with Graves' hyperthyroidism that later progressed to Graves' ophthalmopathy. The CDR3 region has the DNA TGCGCCAGCGCCTCAGAGGGCGGGAGTGAGCAGTACTTC. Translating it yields CASASEGGSEQYF.